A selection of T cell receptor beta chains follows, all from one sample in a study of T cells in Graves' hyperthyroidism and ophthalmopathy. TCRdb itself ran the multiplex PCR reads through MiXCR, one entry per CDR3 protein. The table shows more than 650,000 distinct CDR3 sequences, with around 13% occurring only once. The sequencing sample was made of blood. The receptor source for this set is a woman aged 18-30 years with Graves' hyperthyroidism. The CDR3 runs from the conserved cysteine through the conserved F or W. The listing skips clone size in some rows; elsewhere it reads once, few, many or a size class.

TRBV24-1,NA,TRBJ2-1,CATTVDGASSEQFF
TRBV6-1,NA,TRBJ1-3,CASISGNTIYF
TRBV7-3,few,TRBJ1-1,CASSLYGGTEAFF
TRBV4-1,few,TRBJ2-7,CASSLKMREAYEQYF
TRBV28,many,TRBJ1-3,CASRGSGAQDGNTIYF
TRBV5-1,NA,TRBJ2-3,CASSLARDTHDTDTQYF
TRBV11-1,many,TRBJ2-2,CASSPTRSGELFF
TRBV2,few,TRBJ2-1,CAGNEQGGWEFGQFF
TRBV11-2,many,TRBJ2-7,CASSPPGTPTYEQYF
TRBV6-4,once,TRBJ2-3,CASSYLADTDTQYF
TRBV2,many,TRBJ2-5,CASNLRQGTQETQYF
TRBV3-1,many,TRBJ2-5,CASSQDGPQETQYF
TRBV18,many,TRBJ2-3,CASSLDTYTDTQYF
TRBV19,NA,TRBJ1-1,CASSNLGQTEAFF
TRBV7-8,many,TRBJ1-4,CASSLSGPTNEKLFF
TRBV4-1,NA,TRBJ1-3,CASSRPNTDSSGNTIYF
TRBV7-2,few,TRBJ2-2,CASSSGRTRSTGELFF
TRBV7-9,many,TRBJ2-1,CASSSMKREGPGHEQFF
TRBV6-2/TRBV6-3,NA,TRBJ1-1,CASSGHSMNTEAFF
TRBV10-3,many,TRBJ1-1,CAISESNWELRAFF
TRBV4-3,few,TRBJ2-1,CASSQGLGLGLREQFF
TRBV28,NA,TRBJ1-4,CATPYRTEDSTNEKLFF